A single sample gave rise to the 32 T cell receptor beta chains below, sequenced in a study of T cell changes during pregnancy in multiple sclerosis. Measured with immunoSEQ multiplex PCR; TCRdb has only the in-frame clones, and not every one. The sample consists of about 50,000 clones, around nine tenths of them appearing once. Sequencing was performed on CD4+ T cells from peripheral blood mononuclear cells, taken before pregnancy. The source of these receptors is a female donor with multiple sclerosis, enrolled in a pregnancy study.

The chain links TRBV9 to TRBJ1-2, with 9 bases aligning to TRBD1. The CDR3 totals 16 residues. The junction had 10 bases not matched to a gene; V was cut back by 4 bases and J by 3 bases. CDR1 SGDLS and CDR2 YYNGEE come from the germline V gene. CDR3 in amino acids: CASSLTGQGTYYGYTF. In nucleotides, the CDR3 is TGTGCCAGCAGCTTAACCGGACAGGGGACGTACTATGGCTACACCTTC.

This clone has more than one count but fewer than ten. V is TRBV19 and J is TRBJ1-2; 7 bases match TRBD1. Germline V gives CDR1 LNHDA, CDR2 SQIVND (reference sequence). The ends lost 8 bases at V and 11 bases at J; junction bases unmatched: 8. The CDR3 is 11 amino acids. Written as DNA, the CDR3 is TGTGCCAGTCGCCGGGACAGAAAGTACACCTTC. Translated, it gives CASRRDRKYTF.

The chain combines TRBV12-5 with TRBJ2-7; TRBD1 aligns across 9 bases. V trimming: 0 bases; J trimming: 3 bases; junction bases outside the gene matches: 6. The CDR3 loop spans 16 amino acids. In germline, CDR1 is LGHNT, CDR2 FRNRAP. DNA for the CDR3: TGTGCTAGTGGTTTGGTACCTGGGACAGGGAACTACGAGCAGTACTTC. It codes for CASGLVPGTGNYEQYF.

The V gene is TRBV4-1, the J gene TRBJ2-2; a weak D match, TRBD1 (6 bases). Trimming took off 5 bases at V and 5 bases at J, with 18 bases between the two ends. The CDR3 runs to 16 residues. Germline V gene sequence: CDR1 MGHRA, CDR2 YSYEKL. The CDR3: CASSWQPGQSTGELFF. CDR3 DNA sequence: TGCGCCAGCAGCTGGCAACCGGGACAATCGACCGGGGAGCTGTTTTTT.

The rearrangement links TRBV7-9 to TRBJ2-7; TRBD1 agrees at 7 bases. Germline assignment: CDR1 SEHNR and CDR2 FQNEAQ (reference sequence). This CDR3 has 14 amino acids. The junction had 6 bases not matched to a gene; V was cut back by 7 bases and J by 0 bases. For the CDR3, the DNA is TGTGCCAGCACTCGGACAGGCCGCTCCTACGAGCAGTACTTC. This encodes CASTRTGRSYEQYF.

This clone has just one count. The chain recombines TRBV25-1 with TRBJ2-7, with a weak D call TRBD2 (6 bases). The ends were cut back, 8 bases at V and 5 bases at J, with 19 bases in the middle. The CDR3 sequence is 14 residues long. Germline V gene lookup returns CDR1 MGHDK and CDR2 SYGVNS. CDR3 bases: TGTGCCAGCTCCTACACCCCGGGGGAGGACGAGCAGTACTTC. It translates to CASSYTPGEDEQYF.

V gene TRBV27 combines with J gene TRBJ2-2; D not certain. Trimming pared 4 bases from V and 6 bases from J, leaving 9 bases between. This CDR3 has 13 residues. Germline V CDR1 and CDR2: MNHEY, SMNVEV (reference sequence). The CDR3 sequence: CASSSLPAGELFF. CDR3 coding DNA: TGTGCCAGCAGTTCCCTACCGGCCGGGGAGCTGTTTTTT.

The rearrangement uses TRBV7-2 and TRBJ2-1; TRBD2 agrees at 13 bases. CDR3 size: 15 residues. Looked up from germline, CDR1 is SGHTA and CDR2 is FQGNSA. With V trimmed by 4 bases and J by 7 bases, 4 bases remained unmatched. The CDR3 loop reads CASSSRTSGGNEQFF. The CDR3 coding sequence is TGTGCCAGCAGCTCCCGGACTAGCGGGGGAAATGAGCAGTTCTTC.

This clone was picked up one time. This chain links TRBV6-5 with TRBJ2-7, with a tentative D call TRBD2 (5 bases). The CDR3 covers 16 residues. Trimming took off 3 bases at V and 2 bases at J, with 17 bases between the two ends. CDR1 and CDR2 (germline): MNHEY, SVGAGI. The CDR3 protein is CASSYLSSSGAYEQYF. CDR3 nucleotide sequence: TGTGCCAGCAGTTATTTATCTTCGAGCGGAGCCTACGAGCAGTACTTC.

V is TRBV19 and J is TRBJ1-1, with a possible D match to TRBD1 (5 bases). The V gene lost 3 bases and the J gene lost 1 base, with 12 bases spanning the gap. The germline V gene has CDR1 LNHDA and CDR2 SQIVND (reference sequence). The CDR3 loop spans 15 amino acids. Written as DNA, the CDR3 is TGTGCCAGTAGTATCCCGGCAGGGCCGAACACTGAAGCTTTCTTT. It specifies CASSIPAGPNTEAFF.

V usage is TRBV29-1 and J usage is TRBJ1-3, with 10 bases aligning to TRBD1. Germline values: CDR1 SQVTM, CDR2 ANQGSEA. V dropped 6 bases and J dropped 8; count of bases not matched to a gene: 4. The CDR3 runs 12 residues. CDR3 sequence: CSVRTGGYTIYF. Here the CDR3 DNA reads TGCAGCGTGCGGACAGGGGGGTACACCATATATTTT.

The CDR3 spells CASSSSGTGGEKLFF. DNA of the CDR3: TGTGCCAGCAGTTCATCCGGGACAGGGGGTGAAAAACTGTTTTTT. V usage is TRBV28 and J usage is TRBJ1-4, with TRBD1 identical over 11 bases. Germline V gene lookup returns CDR1 MDHEN and CDR2 SYDVKM. CDR3 length equals 15 residues. Losses at the gene ends were 4 bases for V and 7 bases for J; bases not matched to a gene: 5.

This clone was seen a handful of times. The V and J genes are TRBV6-5 and TRBJ1-4; perhaps TRBD1 as D (5 bases). Germline CDR1 MNHEY, CDR2 SVGAGI. Trimming shortened V by 6 bases and J by 7 bases, and 15 bases separated the two germline ends. This CDR3 is built from 14 residues. CDR3 DNA sequence: TGTGCCAGCAGAAGGGACTCCGCCGGTGAAAAACTGTTTTTT. Its translation is CASRRDSAGEKLFF.

J is TRBJ2-1 and V is TRBV5-1, with 8 bases matching TRBD2. This CDR3 comprises 15 residues. V lost 1 base to trimming and J lost 0 bases; unmatched junction nucleotides: 0. Germline V gives CDR1 SGHRS, CDR2 YFSETQ. The CDR3 loop is CASSLSGSSYNEQFF. CDR3 in DNA: TGCGCCAGCAGCTTGAGCGGGAGCTCCTACAATGAGCAGTTCTTC.

The count of this clone is one. The DNA for the CDR3 is TGTGCCAGCAGTCCACATTCAGTACAGGGGGCGACTGAAGCTTTCTTT. This sequence encodes CASSPHSVQGATEAFF. The chain uses TRBV28 and TRBJ1-1; 9 bases match TRBD1. V gave up 5 bases and J gave up 5 bases; unmatched junction bases: 12. There are 16 residues in the CDR3. CDR1 is MDHEN and CDR2 is SYDVKM in the germline V gene.

V and J are TRBV5-1 and TRBJ2-7, with D perhaps matching TRBD1 (6 bases). Trimming pared 3 bases from V and 5 bases from J, leaving 15 bases between. Germline lookup yields CDR1 SGHRS and CDR2 YFSETQ. The CDR3 runs to 14 residues. The CDR3 DNA is TGCGCCAGCAGCTCAACAGGGTTTCCTGACGAGCAGTACTTC. Amino acid sequence: CASSSTGFPDEQYF.

The chain employs TRBV7-9 and TRBJ2-4, with D possibly being TRBD2 (5 bases). The CDR3 runs 17 residues. The ends were cut back, 4 bases at V and 0 bases at J, with 16 bases in the middle. CDR1 and CDR2 (germline): SEHNR, FQNEAQ (reference sequence). CDR3 amino acids: CASSSLSETLAKNIQYF. The CDR3 nucleotides read TGTGCCAGCAGCTCACTTAGCGAAACCCTAGCCAAAAACATTCAGTACTTC.

The rearrangement uses TRBV5-1 and TRBJ2-2; 10 bases match TRBD1. Germline V lookup: CDR1 SGHRS, CDR2 YFSETQ. The CDR3 spans 15 residues. The V segment lost 1 base and the J segment 5 bases; nucleotides outside the gene matches: 2. The CDR3 loop reads CASSLRTGGTGELFF. The CDR3 coding sequence is TGCGCCAGCAGCTTGCGGACAGGGGGAACCGGGGAGCTGTTTTTT. Full variable domain (missing parts from reference TRBV5-1 and TRBJ2-2): KAGVTQTPRYLIKTRGQQVTLSCSPISGHRSVSWYQQTPGQGLQFLFEYFSETQRNKGNFPGRFSGRQFSNSRSEMNVSTLELGDSALYLCASSLRTGGTGELFFGEGSRLTVL.

DNA of the CDR3: TGTGCCAGCAGTGACCGGGCCGGGGGTAGCACAGATACGCAGTATTTT. As protein: CASSDRAGGSTDTQYF. The rearrangement joins TRBV6-4 to TRBJ2-3, with D possibly matching TRBD2 (6 bases). CDR3 length: 16 residues. The germline V gene has CDR1 MRHNA and CDR2 SNTAGT. Trimming took off 2 bases at V and 0 bases at J, with 12 bases between the two ends.

The chain recombines TRBV6-4 with TRBJ1-1, with 8 bases aligning to TRBD1. Germline V gene sequence: CDR1 MRHNA, CDR2 SNTAGT. The length of the CDR3 is 16 residues. J gave up 0 bases and V 4 bases, and 7 bases lay outside the gene matches. CDR3 loop: CASSGGTGHMNTEAFF. The CDR3 DNA reads as TGTGCCAGCAGTGGCGGGACAGGCCACATGAACACTGAAGCTTTCTTT.

The chain is built from TRBV6-5 and TRBJ1-4; a possible D gene is TRBD1 (6 bases). Germline CDR1 MNHEY, CDR2 SVGAGI. The length of the CDR3 is 14 residues. The germline V and J ends were trimmed by 6 bases and 7 bases, with 15 bases remaining between them. The CDR3 protein is CASRQDSRAEKLFF. As DNA, the CDR3 is TGTGCCAGCAGGCAGGACAGTAGGGCTGAAAAACTGTTTTTT.

The CDR3 loop is CASSPRGPTDTQYF. The CDR3 coding sequence is TGCGCCAGCAGCCCTAGGGGGCCCACAGATACGCAGTATTTT. The chain is built from TRBV5-1 and TRBJ2-3, with TRBD1 matching over 7 bases. The CDR3 totals 14 residues. The junction had 4 bases not matched to a gene; V was cut back by 4 bases and J by 2 bases. Germline CDR1 reads SGHRS; CDR2 reads YFSETQ.

This chain uses TRBV10-3 with TRBJ2-3, with TRBD2 matching over 10 bases. Germline-derived CDR1 and CDR2 are ENHRY and SYGVKD. With V trimmed by 4 bases and J by 1 base, 2 bases remained unmatched. The CDR3 contains 15 residues. For the CDR3, the DNA is TGTGCCATCAGTGTGGGGACTAGCGGCACAGATACGCAGTATTTT. Translation gives CAISVGTSGTDTQYF.

The V call is TRBV7-2, the J call TRBJ2-1, with 9 positions matching TRBD1. The junction had 13 bases not matched to a gene; V was cut back by 5 bases and J by 8 bases. This CDR3 has 16 amino acids. Germline lookup yields CDR1 SGHTA and CDR2 FQGNSA. The CDR3 coding sequence is TGTGCCAGCAGCGGGAGATGGGACAGGGTCTCGGATGAGCAGTTCTTC. Translating gives CASSGRWDRVSDEQFF.

CDR3 coding DNA: TGTGCCTGGAGAGGACAGGGATTTAATGGCTACACCTTC. It translates to CAWRGQGFNGYTF. The rearrangement joins TRBV30 to TRBJ1-2; 8 bases are shared with TRBD1. Germline trimming cut 3 bases from V and 6 bases from J; bases unmatched to any gene: 6. Germline V lookup: CDR1 GTSNPN, CDR2 SVGIG (reference sequence). This CDR3 comprises 13 residues.

The gene calls are TRBV13 and TRBJ1-1; D unresolved. This CDR3 region has 15 residues. The germline CDR1 and CDR2 sequences are PRHDT and FYEKMQ (reference sequence). V lost 3 bases and J lost 0, with 11 bases in between. CDR3 loop: CASSFYRAMNTEAFF. CDR3 coding DNA: TGTGCCAGCAGCTTCTACAGAGCCATGAACACTGAAGCTTTCTTT.

This chain connects TRBV13 to TRBJ2-7; 7 nucleotides line up with TRBD1. Germline CDR1 reads PRHDT; CDR2 reads FYEKMQ (reference sequence). The CDR3 totals 14 residues. J was trimmed by 3 bases and V by 5 bases; bases with no gene match: 7. CDR3 nucleotide sequence: TGTGCCAGCAGCACCAGACAGGGCGTCTACGAGCAGTACTTC. Translating gives CASSTRQGVYEQYF.

This clone was seen more than once but under ten times. The CDR3 here is CASSLLAETGELFF. CDR3 nucleotide sequence: TGCGCCAGCAGCCTCTTAGCGGAGACCGGGGAGCTGTTTTTT. The V and J genes are TRBV4-1 and TRBJ2-2; the D gene is possibly TRBD2 (6 bases). The length of the CDR3 is 14 residues. Trimming removed 4 bases from V and 5 bases from J, with 11 bases in between. From germline, CDR1 is MGHRA and CDR2 YSYEKL.

CDR3: CASSSTGTVPREQYF. DNA of the CDR3: TGTGCCAGCAGCTCGACAGGGACAGTCCCTCGGGAGCAGTACTTC. This chain connects TRBV5-4 to TRBJ2-7; 7 bases agree with TRBD1. The length of the CDR3 is 15 residues. Unmatched junction bases numbered 13, after V lost 3 bases and J lost 7 bases. Germline assignment: CDR1 SGHNT and CDR2 YYREEE (reference sequence).

DNA of the CDR3: TGTGCCAGCAGTAAGCGGGAGGGGGGAGAGACCCAGTACTTC. Its protein is CASSKREGGETQYF. This chain uses TRBV2 with TRBJ2-5; 10 nucleotides agree with TRBD2. V gave up 5 bases and J gave up 4 bases; unmatched junction bases: 4. Germline V CDR1 and CDR2: SNHLY, FYNNEI. The CDR3 is made up of 14 amino acids.

V and J are TRBV11-3 and TRBJ2-2; D possibly corresponds to TRBD1 (6 bases). The germline CDR1 and CDR2 sequences are SGHNT and YENEEA. V was pared by 5 bases and J by 6 bases, with 16 bases between. There are 15 residues in the CDR3. The CDR3 spells CASSAAGVSAGELFF. CDR3 nucleotides: TGTGCCAGCAGCGCAGCAGGGGTGTCCGCCGGGGAGCTGTTTTTT.

The chain links TRBV5-4 to TRBJ1-1; no definite D call. Germline V gives CDR1 SGHNT, CDR2 YYREEE (reference sequence). The CDR3 runs 14 residues. The V end was cut by 1 base, the J end by 1 base, with 8 bases between. The CDR3 sequence: CASSLSRGNTEAFF. In nucleotides, the CDR3 is TGTGCCAGCAGCTTGAGCCGGGGGAACACTGAAGCTTTCTTT.